This T cell receptor (beta chain) came from a study of blood T cell repertoires in COVID-19. The wider study: COVID-19 samples collected from the United States, Italy and Spain covered acute and convalescent phases. T cells, B-cell-depleted T cells, or PBMCs provided the cDNA or gDNA that served as material.

As handled by the study authors: From reference gene primer amplification, estimates of nucleated cell counts were derived. TCRdb's table, derived via immunoSEQ multiplex PCR, lists solely in-frame clones and lacks some. That table furnishes V, J and clone size, whereas the DNA furnished D and trimming. The data show about 140,000 clones, roughly 85% seen once. The germline V and J ends were trimmed by 8 bases and 0 bases, with 16 bases remaining between them. Germline CDR1 MDHEN, CDR2 SYDVKM. There are 15 residues in the CDR3. The clonotype was recovered from a man in his forties or fifties with acute or convalescent COVID-19. Sequencing input: peripheral blood. J is TRBJ1-1 and V is TRBV28; possibly TRBD1 for D (5 bases). The CDR3 sequence: CASLPGGGVNTEAFF. CDR3 nucleotides: TGTGCCAGCCTCCCGGGGGGAGGGGTGAACACTGAAGCTTTCTTT.